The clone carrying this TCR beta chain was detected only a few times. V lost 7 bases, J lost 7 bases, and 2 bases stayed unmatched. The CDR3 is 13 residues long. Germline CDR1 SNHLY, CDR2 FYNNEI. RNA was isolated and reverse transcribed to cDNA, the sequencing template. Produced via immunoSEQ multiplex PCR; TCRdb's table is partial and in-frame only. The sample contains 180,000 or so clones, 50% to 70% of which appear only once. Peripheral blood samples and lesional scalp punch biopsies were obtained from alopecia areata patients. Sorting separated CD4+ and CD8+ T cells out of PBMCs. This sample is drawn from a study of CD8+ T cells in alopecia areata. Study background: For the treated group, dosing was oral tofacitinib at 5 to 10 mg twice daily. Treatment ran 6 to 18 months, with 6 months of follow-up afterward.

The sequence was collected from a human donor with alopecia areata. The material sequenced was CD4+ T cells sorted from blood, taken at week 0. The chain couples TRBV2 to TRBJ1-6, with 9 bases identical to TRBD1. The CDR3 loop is CASIGQGNSPLHF. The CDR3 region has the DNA TGTGCCAGCATTGGACAGGGGAATTCACCCCTCCACTTT.